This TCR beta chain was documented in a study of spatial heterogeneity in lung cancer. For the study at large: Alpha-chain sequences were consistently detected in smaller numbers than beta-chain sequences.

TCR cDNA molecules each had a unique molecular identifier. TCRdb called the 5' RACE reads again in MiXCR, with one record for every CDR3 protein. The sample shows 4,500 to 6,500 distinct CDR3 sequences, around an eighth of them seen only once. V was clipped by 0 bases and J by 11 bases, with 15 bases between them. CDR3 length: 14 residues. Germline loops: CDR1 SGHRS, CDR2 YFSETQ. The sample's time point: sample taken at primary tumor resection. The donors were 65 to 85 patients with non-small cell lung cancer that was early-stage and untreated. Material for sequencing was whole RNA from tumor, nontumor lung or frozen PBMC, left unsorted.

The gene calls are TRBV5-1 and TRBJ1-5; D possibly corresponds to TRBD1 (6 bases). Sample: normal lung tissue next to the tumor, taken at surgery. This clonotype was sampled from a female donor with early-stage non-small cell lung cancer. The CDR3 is CASSLEGDLRAQHF. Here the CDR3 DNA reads TGCGCCAGCAGCTTGGAGGGGGACCTCCGGGCCCAGCATTTT.